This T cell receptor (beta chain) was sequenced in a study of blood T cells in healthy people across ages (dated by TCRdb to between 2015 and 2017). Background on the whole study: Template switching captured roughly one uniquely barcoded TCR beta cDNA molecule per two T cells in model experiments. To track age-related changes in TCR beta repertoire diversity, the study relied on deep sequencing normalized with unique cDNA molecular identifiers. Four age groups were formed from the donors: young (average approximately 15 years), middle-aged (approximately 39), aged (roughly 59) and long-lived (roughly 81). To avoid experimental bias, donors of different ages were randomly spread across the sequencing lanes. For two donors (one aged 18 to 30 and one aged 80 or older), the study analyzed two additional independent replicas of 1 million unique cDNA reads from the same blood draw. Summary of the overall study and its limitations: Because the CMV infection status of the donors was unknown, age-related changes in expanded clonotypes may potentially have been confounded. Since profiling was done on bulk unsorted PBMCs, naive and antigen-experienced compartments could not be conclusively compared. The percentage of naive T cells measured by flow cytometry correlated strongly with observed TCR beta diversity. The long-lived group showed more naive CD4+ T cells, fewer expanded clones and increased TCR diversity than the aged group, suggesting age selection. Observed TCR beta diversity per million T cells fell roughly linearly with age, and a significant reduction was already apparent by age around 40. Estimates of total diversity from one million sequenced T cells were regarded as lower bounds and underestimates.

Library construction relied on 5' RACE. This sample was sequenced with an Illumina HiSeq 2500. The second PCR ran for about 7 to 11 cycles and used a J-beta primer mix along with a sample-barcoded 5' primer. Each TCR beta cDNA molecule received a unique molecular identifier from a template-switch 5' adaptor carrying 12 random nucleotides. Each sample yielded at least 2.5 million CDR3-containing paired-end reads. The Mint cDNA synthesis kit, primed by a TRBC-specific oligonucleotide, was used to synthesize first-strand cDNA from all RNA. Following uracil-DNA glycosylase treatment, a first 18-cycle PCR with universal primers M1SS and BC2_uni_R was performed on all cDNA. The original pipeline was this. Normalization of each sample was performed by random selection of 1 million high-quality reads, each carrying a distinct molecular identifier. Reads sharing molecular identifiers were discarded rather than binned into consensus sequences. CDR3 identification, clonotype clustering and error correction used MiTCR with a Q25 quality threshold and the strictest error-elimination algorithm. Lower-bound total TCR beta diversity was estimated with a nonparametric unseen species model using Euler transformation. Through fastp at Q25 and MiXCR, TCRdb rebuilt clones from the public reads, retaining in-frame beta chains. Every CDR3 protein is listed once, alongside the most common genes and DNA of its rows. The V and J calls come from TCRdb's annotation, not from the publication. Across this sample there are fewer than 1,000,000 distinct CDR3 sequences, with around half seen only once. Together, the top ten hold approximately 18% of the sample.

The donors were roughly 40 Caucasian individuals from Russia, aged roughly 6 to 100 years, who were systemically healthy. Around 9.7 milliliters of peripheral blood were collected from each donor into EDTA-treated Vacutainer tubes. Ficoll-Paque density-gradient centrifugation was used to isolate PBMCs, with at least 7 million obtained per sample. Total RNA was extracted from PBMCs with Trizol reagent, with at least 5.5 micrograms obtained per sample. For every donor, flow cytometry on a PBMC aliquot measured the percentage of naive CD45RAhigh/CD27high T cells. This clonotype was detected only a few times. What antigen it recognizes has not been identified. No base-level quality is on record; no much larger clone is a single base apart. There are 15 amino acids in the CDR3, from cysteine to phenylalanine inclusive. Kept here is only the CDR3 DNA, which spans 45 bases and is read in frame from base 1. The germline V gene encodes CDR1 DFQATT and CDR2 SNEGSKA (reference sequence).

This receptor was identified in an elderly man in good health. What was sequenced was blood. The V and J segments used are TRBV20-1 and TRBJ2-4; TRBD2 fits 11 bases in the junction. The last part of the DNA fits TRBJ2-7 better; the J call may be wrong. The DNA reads TGCAGTGCTAGAGATCGGGCTAGCGGGAGGTACGAGCAGTACTTC. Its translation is CSARDRASGRYEQYF.